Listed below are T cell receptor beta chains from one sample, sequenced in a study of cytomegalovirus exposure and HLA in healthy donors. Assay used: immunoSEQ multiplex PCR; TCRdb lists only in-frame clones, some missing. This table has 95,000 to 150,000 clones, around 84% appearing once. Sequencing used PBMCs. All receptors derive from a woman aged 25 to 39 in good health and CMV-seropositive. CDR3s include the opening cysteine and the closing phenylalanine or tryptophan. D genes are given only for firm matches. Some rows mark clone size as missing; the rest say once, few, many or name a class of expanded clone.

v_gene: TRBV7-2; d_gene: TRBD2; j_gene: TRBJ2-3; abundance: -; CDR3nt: TGTGCCAGCAGCTTATTGGGAGGGTCCTTCTCAGATACGCAGTATTTT; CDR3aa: CASSLLGGSFSDTQYF
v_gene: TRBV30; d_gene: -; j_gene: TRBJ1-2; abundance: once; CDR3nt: TGTGCCTGGAGTCCCGGGATGGGGGGCTATGGCTACACCTTC; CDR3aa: CAWSPGMGGYGYTF
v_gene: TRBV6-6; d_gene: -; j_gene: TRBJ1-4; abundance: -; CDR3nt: TGTGCCAGCAGTTACTCGTTCGGCGGTGAAAAACTGTTTTTT; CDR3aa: CASSYSFGGEKLFF
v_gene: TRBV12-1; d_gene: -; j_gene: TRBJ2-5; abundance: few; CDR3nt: TGTGCCAACGCGTGCCCCGGGTCTTCCGAGGGAGAGACCCAGTACTTC; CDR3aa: CANACPGSSEGETQYF
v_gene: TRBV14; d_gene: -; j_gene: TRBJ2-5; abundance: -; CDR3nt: TGTGCCAGCAGCCATCGTCAGGGGTTAGGGGAGACCCAGTACTTC; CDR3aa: CASSHRQGLGETQYF
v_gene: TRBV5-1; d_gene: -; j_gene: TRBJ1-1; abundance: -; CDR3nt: TGCGCCAGCAGCTTGGTTTCAGGGCCCCCGAACACTGAAGCTTTCTTT; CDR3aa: CASSLVSGPPNTEAFF
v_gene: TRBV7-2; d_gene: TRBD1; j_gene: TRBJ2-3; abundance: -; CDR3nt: TGTGCCAGCAGCTTAGCTTGGACAGGGGGAGTGGATACGCAGTATTTT; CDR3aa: CASSLAWTGGVDTQYF
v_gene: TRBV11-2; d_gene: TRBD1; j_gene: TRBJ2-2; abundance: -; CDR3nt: TGTGCCAGCAGCTTTACTCTATGGGGACAGGGGAACACCGGGGAGCTGTTTTTT; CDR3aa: CASSFTLWGQGNTGELFF
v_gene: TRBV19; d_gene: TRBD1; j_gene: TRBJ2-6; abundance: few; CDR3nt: TGTGCCAGTATCGGCGGGACAGGGTTCTCTGGGGCCAACGTCCTGACTTTC; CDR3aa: CASIGGTGFSGANVLTF
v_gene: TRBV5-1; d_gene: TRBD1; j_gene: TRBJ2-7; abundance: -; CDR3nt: TGCGCCAGCAGCTTGGAACACAGGGGATTATACGAGCAGTACTTC; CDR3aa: CASSLEHRGLYEQYF
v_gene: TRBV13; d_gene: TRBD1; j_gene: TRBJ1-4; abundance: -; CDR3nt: TGTGCCAGCAGCCTGGGACAGGGGCATGAAAAACTGTTTTTT; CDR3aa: CASSLGQGHEKLFF
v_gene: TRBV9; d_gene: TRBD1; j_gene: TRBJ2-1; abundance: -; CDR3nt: TGTGCCAGCAGCGTAACAGGGGCAGGCAATGAGCAGTTCTTC; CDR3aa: CASSVTGAGNEQFF
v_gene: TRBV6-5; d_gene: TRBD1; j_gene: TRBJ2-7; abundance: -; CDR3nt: TGTGCCAGCAGTTACGGGACAGGGAAATACGAGCAGTACTTC; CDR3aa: CASSYGTGKYEQYF
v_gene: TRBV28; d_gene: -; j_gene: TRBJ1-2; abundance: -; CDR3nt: TGTGCCAGCAGGCCCGGGGACGTCGGGGGTCGCAACTATGGCTACACCTTC; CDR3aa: CASRPGDVGGRNYGYTF
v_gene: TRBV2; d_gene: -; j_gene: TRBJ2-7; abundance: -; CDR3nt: TGTGCCAGCAACCCCAGCGGCTACGAGCAGTACTTC; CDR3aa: CASNPSGYEQYF
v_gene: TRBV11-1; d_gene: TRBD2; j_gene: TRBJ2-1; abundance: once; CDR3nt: TGTGCCAGCAGCTTCGCAACTAGCGGGGGCTGGGGTGAGCAGTTCTTC; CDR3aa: CASSFATSGGWGEQFF
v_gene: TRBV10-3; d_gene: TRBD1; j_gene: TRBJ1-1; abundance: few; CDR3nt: TGTGCCATCAGTAGACAGGGGGGGAAGAACACTGAAGCTTTCTTT; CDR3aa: CAISRQGGKNTEAFF
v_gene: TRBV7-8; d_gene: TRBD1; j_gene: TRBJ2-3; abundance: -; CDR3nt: TGTGCCAGCAGGGAAGGACAGCCCGGGACAGGGGCCGCAGATACGCAGTATTTT; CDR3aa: CASREGQPGTGAADTQYF
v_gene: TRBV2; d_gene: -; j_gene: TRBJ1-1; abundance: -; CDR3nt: TGTGCCAGCAGAAACAGGTATAACACTGAAGCTTTCTTT; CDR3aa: CASRNRYNTEAFF
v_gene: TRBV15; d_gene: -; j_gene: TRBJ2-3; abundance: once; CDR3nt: TGTGCCACCAGCAGAGACCCGACAGCTAGCACAGATACGCAGTATTTT; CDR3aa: CATSRDPTASTDTQYF
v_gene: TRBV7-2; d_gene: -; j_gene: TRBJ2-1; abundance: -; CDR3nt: TGTGCCAGCAGCTTAGGACAAAACAATGAGCAGTTCTTC; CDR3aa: CASSLGQNNEQFF
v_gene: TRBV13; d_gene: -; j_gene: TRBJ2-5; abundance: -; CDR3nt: TGTGCCAGCAGCCTACAGGGCGTACAAGAGACCCAGTACTTC; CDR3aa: CASSLQGVQETQYF
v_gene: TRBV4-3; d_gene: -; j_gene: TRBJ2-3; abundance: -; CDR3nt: TGCGCCAGCAGCCAAGGGAGGTCTAGCGCGAACCCTTCCACAGATACGCAGTATTTT; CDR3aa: CASSQGRSSANPSTDTQYF
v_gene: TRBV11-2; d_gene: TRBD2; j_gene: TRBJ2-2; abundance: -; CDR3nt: TGTGCCAGCAGCTTTTTAGCGGGGGTCACCGGGGAGCTGTTTTTT; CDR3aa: CASSFLAGVTGELFF
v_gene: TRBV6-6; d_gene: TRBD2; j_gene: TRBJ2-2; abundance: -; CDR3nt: TGTGCCAGCACCCTCTTAGCGGGGAGTAGCACCGGGGAGCTGTTTTTT; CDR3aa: CASTLLAGSSTGELFF
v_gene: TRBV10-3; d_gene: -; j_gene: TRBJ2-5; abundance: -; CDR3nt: TGTGCCATCAGTGCTGGGCGAGAAGAGACCCAGTACTTC; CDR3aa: CAISAGREETQYF
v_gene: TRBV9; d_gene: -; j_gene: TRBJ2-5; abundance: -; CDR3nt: TGTGCCAGCAGCCCTTGGCGGGGCATACAAGAGACCCAGTACTTC; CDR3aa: CASSPWRGIQETQYF
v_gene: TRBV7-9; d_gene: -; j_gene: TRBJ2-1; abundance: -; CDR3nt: TGTTCCAGCAGCTCCGGCTCGGGTAGGGGGTATAACAATGAGCAGTTCTTC; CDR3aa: CSSSSGSGRGYNNEQFF
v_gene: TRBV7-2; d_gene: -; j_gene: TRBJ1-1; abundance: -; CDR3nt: TGTGCCAGCAGCTTAGAACGGGTGGAGTCATTGCCCATGAACACTGAAGCTTTCTTT; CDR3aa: CASSLERVESLPMNTEAFF
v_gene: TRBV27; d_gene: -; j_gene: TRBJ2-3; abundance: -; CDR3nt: TGTGCCAGCAAGTGGGGGGTAGGCACAGATACGCAGTATTTT; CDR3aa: CASKWGVGTDTQYF
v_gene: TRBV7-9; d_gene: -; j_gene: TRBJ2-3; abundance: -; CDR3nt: TGTGCCAGCAGCTCAGGGTCAGATACGCAGTATTTT; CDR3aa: CASSSGSDTQYF
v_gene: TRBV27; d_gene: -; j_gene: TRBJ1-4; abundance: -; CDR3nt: TGTGCCAGCAAAGGGTGGTCAGGGGTAGGCGAAAAACTGTTTTTT; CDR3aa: CASKGWSGVGEKLFF
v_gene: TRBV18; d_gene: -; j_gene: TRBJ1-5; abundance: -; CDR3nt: TGTGCCAGCTCACCCCAAGGTACGGGCGCAGGGCACATCCAGCCCCAGCATTTT; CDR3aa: CASSPQGTGAGHIQPQHF
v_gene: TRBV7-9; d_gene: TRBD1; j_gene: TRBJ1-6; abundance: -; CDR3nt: TGTGCCAGCAGCCCCCGGGGGGACAGGGACTCACCCCTCCACTTT; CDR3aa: CASSPRGDRDSPLHF
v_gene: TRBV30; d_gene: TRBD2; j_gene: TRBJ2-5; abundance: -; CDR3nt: TGTGCCTGGAGTTCAGTAGCGGGGGCGGGGGAGACCCAGTACTTC; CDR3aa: CAWSSVAGAGETQYF
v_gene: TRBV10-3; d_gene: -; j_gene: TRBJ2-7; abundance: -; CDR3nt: TGTGCCATTGGATACAGTACCTACGAGCAGTACTTC; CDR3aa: CAIGYSTYEQYF
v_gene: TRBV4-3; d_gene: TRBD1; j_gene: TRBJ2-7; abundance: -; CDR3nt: TGCGCCAGCAGCCGCGGCACAGGGGGCTCCTACGAGCAGTACTTC; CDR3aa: CASSRGTGGSYEQYF
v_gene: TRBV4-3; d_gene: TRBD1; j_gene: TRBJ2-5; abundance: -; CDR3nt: TGCGCCAGCAGCCAGGGGACAGGGAAAGAGACCCAGTACTTC; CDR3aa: CASSQGTGKETQYF
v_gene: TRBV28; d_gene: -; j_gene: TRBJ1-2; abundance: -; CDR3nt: TGTGCCAGCAGTAAGTTTATCCGGGACATCGCTTCCTATGGCTACACCTTC; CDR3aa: CASSKFIRDIASYGYTF
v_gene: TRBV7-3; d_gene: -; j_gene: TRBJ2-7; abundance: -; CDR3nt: TGTGCCAGCAGCTTATTTCCGGGCTCCTACGAGCAGTACTTC; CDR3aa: CASSLFPGSYEQYF